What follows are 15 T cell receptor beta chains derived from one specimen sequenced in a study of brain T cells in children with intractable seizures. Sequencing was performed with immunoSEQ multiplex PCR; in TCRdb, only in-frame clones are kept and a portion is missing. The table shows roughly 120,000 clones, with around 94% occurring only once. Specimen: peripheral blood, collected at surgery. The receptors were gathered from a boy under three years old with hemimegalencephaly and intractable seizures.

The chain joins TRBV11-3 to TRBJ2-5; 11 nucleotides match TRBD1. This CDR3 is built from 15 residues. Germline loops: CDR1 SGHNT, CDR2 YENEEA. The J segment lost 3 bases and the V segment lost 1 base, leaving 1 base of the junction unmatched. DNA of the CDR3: TGTGCCAGCAGCTTAGGGACAGGGGGCGAAGAGACCCAGTACTTC. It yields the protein CASSLGTGGEETQYF. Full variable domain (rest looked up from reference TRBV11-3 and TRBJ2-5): EAGVVQSPRYKIIEKKQPVAFWCNPISGHNTLYWYLQNLGQGPELLIRYENEEAVDDSQLPKDRFSAERLKGVDSTLKIQPAELGDSAVYLCASSLGTGGEETQYFGPGTRLLVL.

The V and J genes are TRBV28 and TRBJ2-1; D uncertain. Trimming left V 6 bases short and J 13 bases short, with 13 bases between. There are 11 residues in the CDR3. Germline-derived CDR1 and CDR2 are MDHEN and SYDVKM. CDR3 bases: TGTGCCAGCAGCCACGCCCGGAGTCAGTTCTTC. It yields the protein CASSHARSQFF.

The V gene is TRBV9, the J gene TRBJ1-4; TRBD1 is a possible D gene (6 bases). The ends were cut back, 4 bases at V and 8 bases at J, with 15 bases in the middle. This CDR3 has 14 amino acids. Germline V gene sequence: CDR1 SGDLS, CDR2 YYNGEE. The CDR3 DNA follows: TGTGCCAGCAGCCCTCTTGGGGGCGCGGAAAAACTGTTTTTT. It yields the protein CASSPLGGAEKLFF. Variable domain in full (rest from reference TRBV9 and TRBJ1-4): DSGVTQTPKHLITATGQRVTLRCSPRSGDLSVYWYQQSLDQGLQFLIQYYNGEERAKGNILERFSAQQFPDLHSELNLSSLELGDSALYFCASSPLGGAEKLFFGSGTQLSVL.

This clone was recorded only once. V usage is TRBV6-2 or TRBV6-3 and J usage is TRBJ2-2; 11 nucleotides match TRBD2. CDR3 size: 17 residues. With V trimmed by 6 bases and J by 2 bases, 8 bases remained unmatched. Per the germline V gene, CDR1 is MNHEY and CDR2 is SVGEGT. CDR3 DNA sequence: TGTGCCAGCAGCAGAAAGACTAGCGGGGCCAACACCGGGGAGCTGTTTTTT. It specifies CASSRKTSGANTGELFF.

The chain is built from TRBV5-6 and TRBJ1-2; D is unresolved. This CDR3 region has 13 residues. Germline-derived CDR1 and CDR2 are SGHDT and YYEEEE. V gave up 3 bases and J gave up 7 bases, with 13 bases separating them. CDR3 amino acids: CASSSGPASGYTF. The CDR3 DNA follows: TGTGCCAGCAGCTCCGGGCCCGCCTCTGGCTACACCTTC.

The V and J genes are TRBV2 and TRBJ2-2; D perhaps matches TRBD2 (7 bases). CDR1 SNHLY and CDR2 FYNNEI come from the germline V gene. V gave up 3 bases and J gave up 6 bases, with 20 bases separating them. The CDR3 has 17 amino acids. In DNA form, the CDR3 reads TGTGCCAGCAGTGAGCGGGGGCGGAGAATGGTGGCCGGGGAGCTGTTTTTT. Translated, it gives CASSERGRRMVAGELFF.

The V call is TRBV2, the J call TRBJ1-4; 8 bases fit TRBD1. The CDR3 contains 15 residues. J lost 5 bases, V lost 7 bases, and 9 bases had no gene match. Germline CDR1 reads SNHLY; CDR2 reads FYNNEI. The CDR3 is CASNDWTGKNEKLFF. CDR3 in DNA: TGTGCCAGCAACGACTGGACAGGGAAGAATGAAAAACTGTTTTTT.

CDR3 sequence reads: CSASKSGRGSYEQYF. In nucleotides, the CDR3 is TGCAGTGCTAGTAAGAGCGGGAGGGGCTCCTACGAGCAGTACTTC. The V gene is TRBV20-1, the J gene TRBJ2-7, with 10 bases fitting TRBD2. V lost 3 bases and J lost 0; bases outside the gene matches: 5. The V gene's germline CDR1 is DFQATT and CDR2 SNEGSKA (reference sequence). CDR3 length equals 15 residues.

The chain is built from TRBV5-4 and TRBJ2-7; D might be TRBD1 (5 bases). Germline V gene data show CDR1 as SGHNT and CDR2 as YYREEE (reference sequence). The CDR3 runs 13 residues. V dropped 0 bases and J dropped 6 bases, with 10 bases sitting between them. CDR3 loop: CASSLAVGAEQYF. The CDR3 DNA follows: TGTGCCAGCAGCTTGGCCGTAGGGGCCGAGCAGTACTTC.

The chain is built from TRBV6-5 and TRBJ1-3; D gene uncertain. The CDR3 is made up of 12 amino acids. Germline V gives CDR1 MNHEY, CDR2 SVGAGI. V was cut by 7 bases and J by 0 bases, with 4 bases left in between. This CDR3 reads CASTASGNTIYF. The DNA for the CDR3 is TGTGCCAGCACAGCCTCTGGAAACACCATATATTTT.

The CDR3 spells CAIRGPTEAFF. CDR3 in DNA: TGTGCCATCAGGGGCCCCACTGAAGCTTTCTTT. The J gene is TRBJ1-1, the V gene TRBV10-3; D unresolved. CDR3 length: 11 amino acids. Germline V gene data show CDR1 as ENHRY and CDR2 as SYGVKD. V lost 6 bases and J 4 bases, leaving 6 bases between the germline ends.

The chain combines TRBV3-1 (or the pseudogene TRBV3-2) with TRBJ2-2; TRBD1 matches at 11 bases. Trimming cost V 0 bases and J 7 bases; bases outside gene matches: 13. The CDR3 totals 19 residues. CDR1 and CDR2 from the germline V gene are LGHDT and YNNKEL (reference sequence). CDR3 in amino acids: CASSQDFTGQGAIGGELFF. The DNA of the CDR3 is TGTGCCAGCAGCCAAGATTTCACCGGACAGGGGGCAATCGGCGGGGAGCTGTTTTTT.

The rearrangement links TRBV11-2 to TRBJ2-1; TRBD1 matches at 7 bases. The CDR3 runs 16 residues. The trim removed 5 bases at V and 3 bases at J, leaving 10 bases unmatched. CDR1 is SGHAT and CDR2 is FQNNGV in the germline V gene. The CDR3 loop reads CASSARQGPLYNEQFF. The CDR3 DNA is TGTGCCAGCAGCGCTCGACAGGGCCCTCTCTACAATGAGCAGTTCTTC.

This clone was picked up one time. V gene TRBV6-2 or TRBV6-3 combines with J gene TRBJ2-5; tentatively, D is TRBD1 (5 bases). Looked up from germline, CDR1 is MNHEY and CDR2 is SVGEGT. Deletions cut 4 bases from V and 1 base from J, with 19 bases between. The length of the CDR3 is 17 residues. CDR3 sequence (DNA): TGTGCCAGCAGTTTTACGACCCCTGGGGCCTTCCAAGAGACCCAGTACTTC. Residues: CASSFTTPGAFQETQYF.

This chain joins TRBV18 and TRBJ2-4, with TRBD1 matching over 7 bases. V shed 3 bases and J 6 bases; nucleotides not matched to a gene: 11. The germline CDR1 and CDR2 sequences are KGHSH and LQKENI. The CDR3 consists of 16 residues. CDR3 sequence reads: CASSPSPTGSGNIQYF. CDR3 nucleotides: TGTGCCAGCTCACCCTCTCCGACAGGGAGTGGAAACATTCAGTACTTC.